Listed below are T cell receptor beta chains from one sample, sequenced in a study of blood T cells in healthy people across ages. TCRdb recomputed calls from the 5' RACE reads with MiXCR, one row per CDR3 protein. The sample holds about 1.5 million distinct CDR3 sequences; 42% are singletons and the top ten take roughly 8.2%. What was sequenced was blood. These receptors came from a woman under 30 in good health. Each CDR3 is given with its conserved first and last residue. The order of the fields is V gene, D gene, clone size, J gene, CDR3 DNA, CDR3 protein. A D gene is named only where the DNA matches it firmly. A row's size may be missing; if present it is once, few, many or a size class.

>TRBV2|.|.|TRBJ2-7
TGTGCCAGCAGTGTTAGATCCTACGAGCAGTACTTC
CASSVRSYEQYF
>TRBV6-1|TRBD2|few|TRBJ2-5
TGTGCCAGCAGCCCGGGGGGAGGGCGTTACGTAGGTGCCCAGTACTTC
CASSPGGGRYVGAQYF
>TRBV29-1|.|few|TRBJ1-1
TGCAGCGTTGAAGCACTCCGGCAGGACACTGAAGCTTTCTTT
CSVEALRQDTEAFF
>TRBV27|TRBD1|once|TRBJ2-1
TGTGCCAGCAGTTTATCAGGTGACAGGGGGTACTACAATGAGCAGTTCTTC
CASSLSGDRGYYNEQFF
>TRBV6-5|.|.|TRBJ2-1
TGTGCCATCAGGCGGGGGCCGCGTATATTGGAGCAGTTCTTC
CAIRRGPRILEQFF
>TRBV14|.|.|TRBJ2-5
TGTGCCAGCAGCCAGACGCAGGGGGGCGAAGAGACCCAGTACTTC
CASSQTQGGEETQYF
>TRBV9|TRBD1|few|TRBJ1-4
TGTGCCAGCGGACAGGGGGCGACTAATGAAAAACTGTTTTTT
CASGQGATNEKLFF
>TRBV7-9|TRBD1|many|TRBJ2-7
TGTGCCAGCAGCCCCGGGACAGCGAGAAACTACGAGCAGTACTTC
CASSPGTARNYEQYF
>TRBV27|.|.|TRBJ2-5
TGTGCCAGCAGTTTGGTGAACTCGGGGGAGCAGTACTTC
CASSLVNSGEQYF
>TRBV25-1|.|few|TRBJ2-4
TGTGCCAGCAGTGAATCGGGACCGAGAAACATTCAGTACTTC
CASSESGPRNIQYF
>TRBV7-2|TRBD2|.|TRBJ2-4
TGTGCCAGCAGCTTAGCGGGCGGGGGGACCACCAAAAACATTCAGTACTTC
CASSLAGGGTTKNIQYF
>TRBV4-1|TRBD1|few|TRBJ2-6
TGCGCCAGCAGCGCGGACAGGGACGCTGGGGCCAACGTCCTGACTTTC
CASSADRDAGANVLTF
>TRBV20-1|TRBD1|.|TRBJ1-2
TGCAGTCCATCGGGACAGGGTAACTATGGCTACACCTTC
CSPSGQGNYGYTF
>TRBV14|TRBD2|.|TRBJ2-1
TGTGCCAGCAGCCAACTAGCGGGAGGCGAATACAATGAGCAGTTCTTC
CASSQLAGGEYNEQFF
>TRBV6-5|TRBD2|.|TRBJ2-3
TGTGCCAGCAGTTACTCCTTACTAGCGGGGGGTCCAGATACGCAGTATTTT
CASSYSLLAGGPDTQYF
>TRBV5-1|.|.|TRBJ2-7
TGCGCCAGCAGCTTGGCGAGAGGGAAGGCCTACGAGCAGTACTTC
CASSLARGKAYEQYF
>TRBV12-3/TRBV12-4|.|few|TRBJ1-4
TGTGCCAGCACCCAGGGACTGAGAGCAGCGCTGTTTTTT
CASTQGLRAALFF
>TRBV27|.|few|TRBJ2-7
TGTGCCACCAGAAGCCCCGTGGGATGGGAGCAGTACTTC
CATRSPVGWEQYF
>TRBV3-1|.|.|TRBJ1-2
TGTGCCAGCAGCCAAAGTTCGGGGGGCTATGGCTACACCTTC
CASSQSSGGYGYTF
>TRBV12-3/TRBV12-4|TRBD1|.|TRBJ1-6
TGTGCCAGCAGGCTAACAGGGGGGAGATCACCCCTCCACTTT
CASRLTGGRSPLHF
>TRBV6-5|TRBD1|.|TRBJ1-2
TGTGCCAGCAGTACCGGGACAGTTCTTGGCTACACCTTC
CASSTGTVLGYTF
>TRBV20-1|.|.|TRBJ1-2
TGCAGTGCGCGGGACTGGGCTAGCTATGGCTACACCTTC
CSARDWASYGYTF
>TRBV15|TRBD1|.|TRBJ1-1
TGTGCCACCAGCAGAGGGGACAGGGGCACTGAAGCTTTCTTT
CATSRGDRGTEAFF
>TRBV29-1|TRBD2|few|TRBJ2-1
TGCAGCGGCGGGACTAGCGGGATCTACAATGAGCAGTTCTTC
CSGGTSGIYNEQFF
>TRBV10-3|.|many|TRBJ2-7
TGTGCCATCAGTGACGGAGGGATTAGCTCCTACGAGCAGTACTTC
CAISDGGISSYEQYF
>TRBV12-3/TRBV12-4|TRBD2|.|TRBJ2-1
TGTGCCTGCCGGGGGGGCGGGAGGGCCTACAATGAGCAGTTCTTC
CACRGGGRAYNEQFF
>TRBV10-3|.|few|TRBJ2-7
TGTGCCATCAGTGAACCGGACCGCTCTCCCTACGAGCAGTACTTC
CAISEPDRSPYEQYF
>TRBV12-3/TRBV12-4|TRBD2|.|TRBJ2-7
TGTGCCAGCAGTCTAACCGGACTAGCGGGAGTGATCTACGAGCAGTACTTC
CASSLTGLAGVIYEQYF
>TRBV28|TRBD1|few|TRBJ2-7
TGTGCCAGCAGTTTAAAGGGACAGGGGATCGACGAGCAGTACTTC
CASSLKGQGIDEQYF
>TRBV10-3|TRBD1|.|TRBJ2-7
TGTGCCATCAGTGAGGATTGGCTGACAGGGGGAGAGCAGTACTTC
CAISEDWLTGGEQYF
>TRBV5-1|TRBD1|.|TRBJ2-5
TGCGCCAGCAGCCCCTCTCCCGGGACAGGGTATTGGAATGAGCAGTACTTC
CASSPSPGTGYWNEQYF
>TRBV4-1|TRBD2|once|TRBJ2-3
TGCGCCAGCAGCCAAGTTTTAGCGGGCCGCACAGATACGCAGTATTTT
CASSQVLAGRTDTQYF
>TRBV5-1|.|few|TRBJ2-1
TGCGCCAGCACCCAAGGGAATCCTACCTACAATGAGCAGTTCTTC
CASTQGNPTYNEQFF
>TRBV5-1|TRBD2|many|TRBJ2-1
TGTGCCAGCAGCCTTAGCGGGAGCTCCTACAATGAGCAGTTCTTC
CASSLSGSSYNEQFF
>TRBV20-1|TRBD1|few|TRBJ2-3
TGCAGTGCTAGAGTAGGGACAGTACTAACAGATACGCAGTATTTT
CSARVGTVLTDTQYF
>TRBV30|.|.|TRBJ1-5
TGTGCCTGGAGTCCCTGGGGCTATAGCAATCAGCCCCAGCATTTT
CAWSPWGYSNQPQHF
>TRBV7-6|.|.|TRBJ2-5
TGTGCCAGCAGCTACCAAGGTGCCTCCGAAATAACAGAGACCCAGTACTTC
CASSYQGASEITETQYF
>TRBV14|TRBD1|once|TRBJ2-3
TGTGCCAGCAGCGCACAAGGGACAGCAGCAGGTACGCAGTATTTT
CASSAQGTAAGTQYF
>TRBV13|.|.|TRBJ1-1
TGTGCCAGCAGTTTCCTAGGCAGAGGGAGGACTGAAGCTTTCTTT
CASSFLGRGRTEAFF
>TRBV12-3/TRBV12-4|.|few|TRBJ1-1
TGTGCCAGCAAGGGTGAGAACACTGAAGCTTTCTTT
CASKGENTEAFF
>TRBV6-5|.|few|TRBJ2-1
TGTGCCACCAGCCAGGGTGTCCACAATGAGCAGTTCTTC
CATSQGVHNEQFF
>TRBV28|TRBD1|.|TRBJ1-1
TGTGCCAGCAGTTTAGGGGACAGGTTTAACACTGAAGCTTTCTTT
CASSLGDRFNTEAFF
>TRBV12-3/TRBV12-4|TRBD2|.|TRBJ2-7
TGTGCCAGCAGCCCCCGCGCGGGGACTAGTTTACAGTACTTC
CASSPRAGTSLQYF
>TRBV2|.|many|TRBJ2-7
TGTGCCAGCAGTGAAGCCTACGAGCAGTACTTC
CASSEAYEQYF
>TRBV7-9|.|.|TRBJ1-2
TGTGCCAGCAGCGCGACGGGCTTGTCGGGAGGGGCTAACTATGGCTACACCTTC
CASSATGLSGGANYGYTF
>TRBV20-1|TRBD2|.|TRBJ2-7
TGCAGTGCCCCAAGGACTAGCGGGGGGGTCTACGAGCAGTACTTC
CSAPRTSGGVYEQYF
>TRBV7-8|TRBD2|few|TRBJ2-3
TGTGCCAGCAGCTTTAGGGTTAGCGGGGGCCCTAGCACAGATACGCAGTATTTT
CASSFRVSGGPSTDTQYF
>TRBV12-3/TRBV12-4|.|.|TRBJ1-5
TGTGCCAGCAGTCAGGGCTACAATCAGCCCCAGCATTTT
CASSQGYNQPQHF
>TRBV5-1|TRBD1|.|TRBJ2-7
TGCGCCAGCAGCAACGGGACAGAGGCTTCGTACGAGCAGTACTTC
CASSNGTEASYEQYF
>TRBV7-8|.|few|TRBJ2-5
TGTGCCAGCAGCTTAAATGATGGATTCCAAGAGACCCAGTACTTC
CASSLNDGFQETQYF
>TRBV27|.|.|TRBJ2-7
TGTGCCAGCAGTTCCCGGGGGACCCTCTACGAGCAGTACTTC
CASSSRGTLYEQYF
>TRBV20-1|.|.|TRBJ2-7
TGCAGTGCATTTTACTCTAGCTCCTACGAGCAGTACTTC
CSAFYSSSYEQYF
>TRBV15|.|.|TRBJ1-1
TGTGCCACCAGCAGAGATAGGGGTTCAGGCACTGAAGCTTTCTTT
CATSRDRGSGTEAFF
>TRBV7-9|.|.|TRBJ2-5
TGTGCCAGCAGCTTTCAAGAGATCCAGTACTTC
CASSFQEIQYF
>TRBV29-1|.|.|TRBJ1-4
TGCAGCGGACAGGTGGACTTTGAAAAACTGTTTTTT
CSGQVDFEKLFF